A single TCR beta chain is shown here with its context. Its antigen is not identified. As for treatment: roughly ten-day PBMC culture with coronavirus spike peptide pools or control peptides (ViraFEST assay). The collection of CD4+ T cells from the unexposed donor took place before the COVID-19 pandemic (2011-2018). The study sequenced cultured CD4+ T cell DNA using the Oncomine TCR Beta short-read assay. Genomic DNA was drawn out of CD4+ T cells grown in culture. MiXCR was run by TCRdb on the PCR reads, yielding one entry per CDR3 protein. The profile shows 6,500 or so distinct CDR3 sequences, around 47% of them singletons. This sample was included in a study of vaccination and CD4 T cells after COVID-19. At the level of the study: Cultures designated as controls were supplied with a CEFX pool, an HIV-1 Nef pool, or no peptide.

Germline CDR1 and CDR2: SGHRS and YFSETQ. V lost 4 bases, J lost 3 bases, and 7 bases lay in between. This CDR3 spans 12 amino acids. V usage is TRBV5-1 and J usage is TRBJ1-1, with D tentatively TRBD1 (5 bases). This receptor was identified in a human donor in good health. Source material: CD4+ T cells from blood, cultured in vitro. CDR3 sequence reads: CASSTGYTEAFF. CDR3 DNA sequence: TGCGCCAGCAGCACAGGCTACACTGAAGCTTTCTTT. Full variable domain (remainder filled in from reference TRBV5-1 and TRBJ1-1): KAGVTQTPRYLIKTRGQQVTLSCSPISGHRSVSWYQQTPGQGLQFLFEYFSETQRNKGNFPGRFSGRQFSNSRSEMNVSTLELGDSALYLCASSTGYTEAFFGQGTRLTVV.